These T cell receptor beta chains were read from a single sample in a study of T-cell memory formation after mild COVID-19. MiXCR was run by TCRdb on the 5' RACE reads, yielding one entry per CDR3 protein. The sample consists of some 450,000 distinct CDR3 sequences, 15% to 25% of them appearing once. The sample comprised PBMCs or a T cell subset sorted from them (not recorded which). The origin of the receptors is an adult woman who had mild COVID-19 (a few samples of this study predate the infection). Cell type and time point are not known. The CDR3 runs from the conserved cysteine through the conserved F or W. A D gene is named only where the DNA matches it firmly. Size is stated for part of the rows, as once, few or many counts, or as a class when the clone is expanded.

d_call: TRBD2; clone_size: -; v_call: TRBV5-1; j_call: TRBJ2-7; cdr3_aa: CASSWTLLAGGSGEQYF; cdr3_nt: TGCGCCAGCAGCTGGACTCTTCTAGCGGGAGGGTCCGGCGAGCAGTACTTC
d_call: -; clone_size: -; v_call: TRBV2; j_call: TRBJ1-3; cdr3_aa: CASLGETGNTIYF; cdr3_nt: TGTGCCAGCTTGGGGGAGACTGGAAACACCATATATTTT
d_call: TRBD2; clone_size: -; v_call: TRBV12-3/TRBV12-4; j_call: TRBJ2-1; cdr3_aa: CASSRLAGTPNEQFF; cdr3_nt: TGTGCCAGCAGCCGCCTAGCGGGGACCCCCAATGAGCAGTTCTTC
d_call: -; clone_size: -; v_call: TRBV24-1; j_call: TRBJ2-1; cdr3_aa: CATSEGRLDEQFF; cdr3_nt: TGTGCCACCAGCGAGGGGCGATTGGATGAGCAGTTCTTC
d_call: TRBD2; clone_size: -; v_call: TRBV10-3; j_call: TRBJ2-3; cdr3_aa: CAISESMTSGAADTQYF; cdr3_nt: TGTGCCATCAGTGAGTCGATGACTAGCGGGGCGGCAGATACGCAGTATTTT
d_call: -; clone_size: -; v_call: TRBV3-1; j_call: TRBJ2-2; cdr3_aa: CASSQYGQSNTGELFF; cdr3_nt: TGTGCCAGCAGCCAATACGGGCAATCGAACACCGGGGAGCTGTTTTTT
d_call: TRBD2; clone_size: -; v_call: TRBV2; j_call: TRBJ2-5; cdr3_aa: CASSGGLAYETQYF; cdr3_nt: TGTGCCAGCAGTGGGGGACTAGCCTACGAGACCCAGTACTTC
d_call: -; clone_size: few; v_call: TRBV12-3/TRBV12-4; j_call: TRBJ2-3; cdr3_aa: CASSFRLGGTDTQYF; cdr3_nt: TGTGCCAGCAGTTTCAGACTAGGAGGCACAGATACGCAGTATTTT
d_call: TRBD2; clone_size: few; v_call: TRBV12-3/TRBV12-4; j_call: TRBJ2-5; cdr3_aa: CASRVAGLQETQYF; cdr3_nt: TGTGCCAGCAGAGTAGCGGGTCTGCAAGAGACCCAGTACTTC
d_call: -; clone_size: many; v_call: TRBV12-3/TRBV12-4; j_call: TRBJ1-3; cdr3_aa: CASSQGYSGNTIYF; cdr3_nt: TGTGCCAGCAGCCAGGGGTATTCTGGAAACACCATATATTTT
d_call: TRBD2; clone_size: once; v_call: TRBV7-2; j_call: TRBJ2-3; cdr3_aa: CASSIGTSRDTQYF; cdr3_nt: TGTGCCAGCAGCATAGGGACTAGCCGGGATACGCAGTATTTT
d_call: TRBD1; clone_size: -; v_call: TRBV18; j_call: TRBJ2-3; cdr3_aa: CASSPPGTAAAQYF; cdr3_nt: TGTGCCAGCTCACCTCCCGGGACAGCCGCGGCGCAGTATTTT
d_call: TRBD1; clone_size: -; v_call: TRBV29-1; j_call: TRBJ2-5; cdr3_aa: CSVEGGTGEETQYF; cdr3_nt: TGCAGCGTTGAAGGGGGGACAGGGGAGGAGACCCAGTACTTC
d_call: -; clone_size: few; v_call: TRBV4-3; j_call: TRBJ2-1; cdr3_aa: CASSLDRLEAEQFF; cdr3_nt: TGCGCCAGCAGTCTCGACAGATTAGAGGCTGAGCAGTTCTTC
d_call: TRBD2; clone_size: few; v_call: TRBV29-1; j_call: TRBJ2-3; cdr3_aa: CSVDIRELGLAGVRSVTDTQYF; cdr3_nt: TGCAGCGTTGATATACGGGAACTGGGACTAGCGGGAGTGCGTTCTGTGACAGATACGCAGTATTTT
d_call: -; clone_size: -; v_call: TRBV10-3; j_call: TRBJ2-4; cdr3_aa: CAISESGRGGKNIQYF; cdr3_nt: TGTGCCATCAGTGAGTCAGGCAGAGGGGGCAAAAACATTCAGTACTTC
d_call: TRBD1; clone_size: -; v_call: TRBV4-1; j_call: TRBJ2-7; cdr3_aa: CASSQDGFPGGYEQYF; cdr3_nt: TGCGCCAGCAGCCAAGACGGCTTTCCAGGGGGCTACGAGCAGTACTTC
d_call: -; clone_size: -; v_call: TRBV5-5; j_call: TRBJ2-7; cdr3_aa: CASSFVRDYEQYF; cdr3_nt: TGTGCCAGCAGCTTTGTCAGGGACTACGAGCAGTACTTC
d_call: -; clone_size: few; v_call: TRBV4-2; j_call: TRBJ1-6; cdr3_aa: CASSQAGARGSPLHF; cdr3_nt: TGTGCCAGCAGCCAAGCAGGGGCTCGTGGTTCACCCCTCCACTTT
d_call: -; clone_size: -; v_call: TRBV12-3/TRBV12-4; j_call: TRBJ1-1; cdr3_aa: CASSLVEQGRAFF; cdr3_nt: TGTGCCAGCAGTTTAGTGGAACAGGGACGGGCTTTCTTT
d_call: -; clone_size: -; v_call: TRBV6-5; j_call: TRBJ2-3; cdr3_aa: CASSYMAGLSTDTQYF; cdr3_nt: TGTGCCAGCAGTTATATGGCTGGCCTAAGCACAGATACGCAGTATTTT
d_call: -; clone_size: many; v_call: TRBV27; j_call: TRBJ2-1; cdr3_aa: CASSLTRTYNEQFF; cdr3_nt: TGTGCCAGCAGTTTAACCAGAACCTACAATGAGCAGTTCTTC
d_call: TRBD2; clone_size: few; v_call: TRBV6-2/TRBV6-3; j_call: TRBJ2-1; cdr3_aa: CASSWRGSGRAPRNEQFF; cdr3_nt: TGTGCCAGCAGTTGGAGAGGGAGCGGGAGGGCCCCTAGGAATGAGCAGTTCTTC
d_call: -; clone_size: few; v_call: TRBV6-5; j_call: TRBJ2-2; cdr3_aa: CASRPGQNTGELFF; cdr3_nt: TGTGCCAGCAGACCGGGACAGAACACCGGGGAGCTGTTTTTT
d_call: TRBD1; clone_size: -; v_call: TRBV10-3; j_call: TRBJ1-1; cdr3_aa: CAIGTGGTEAFF; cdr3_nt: TGTGCCATCGGGACAGGGGGCACTGAAGCTTTCTTT